Presented here are 30 T cell receptor beta chains from one specimen sequenced in a study of beta chain features in type 1 diabetes (dated by TCRdb to 2017 to 2018). Overall study results and their limits: In all four CD4+ subsets, TCRB CDR3 length was moderately but significantly shorter in type 1 diabetes patients.

Their antigens remain unidentified. The receptor library was made with the immunoSEQ multiplex PCR assay. The entire amount of isolated RNA was reverse transcribed using the High Capacity cDNA Reverse Transcription Kit, so the sequenced TCRB transcripts were expressed ones. Not all clones reach the TCRdb copy of this immuneACCESS table, which keeps in-frame sequences only. Checked studies attribute under half of the gap to unresolved V genes and leave the rest unexplained. Present in this sample are 500,000 to 800,000 clones, around 12% of which were seen just once. The ten largest clones represent around 0.12% of the sample. The sequencing input was naive CD4+ T cells from blood. This specimen's cell subset or site label, per the study, means: true naive CD4+ T cells. These receptors originate from a man aged 25 to 40 with type 1 diabetes.

This clone was counted a few times. The chain links TRBV27 to TRBJ2-3; a possible D gene is TRBD2 (7 bases). Germline CDR1 reads MNHEY; CDR2 reads SMNVEV (reference sequence). CDR3 size: 15 residues. Trimming shortened V by 1 base and J by 4 bases, and 12 bases separated the two germline ends. CDR3 nucleotide sequence: TGTGCCAGCAGTTTATGGGGGGGGGCCTCAGATACGCAGTATTTT. This gives the protein CASSLWGGASDTQYF.

This clone has more than one count but fewer than ten. This chain connects TRBV7-6 to TRBJ2-1; no definite D call. Per the germline V gene, CDR1 is SGHVS and CDR2 is FNYEAQ. Trimming stripped 1 base from V and 6 bases from J, with 7 bases between. There are 13 residues in the CDR3. CDR3 coding DNA: TGTGCCAGCAGCTTAGGGCCCGGCAATGAGCAGTTCTTC. This sequence encodes CASSLGPGNEQFF.

This clone was seen more than once but under ten times. The chain links TRBV29-1 to TRBJ1-2, with 7 nucleotides matching TRBD1. With 7 bases clipped from V and 0 bases from J, the junction kept 5 bases outside the gene matches. CDR1 and CDR2 from the germline V gene are SQVTM and ANQGSEA. CDR3 length equals 13 residues. The CDR3 sequence: CSATGPSNYGYTF. The CDR3 nucleotides read TGCAGCGCGACAGGGCCCTCTAACTATGGCTACACCTTC.

This clone was detected a few times. Other DNA sequences of this sample code for an identical CDR3. V is TRBV7-2 and J is TRBJ1-2, with D possibly TRBD1 on 6 matching bases. V was clipped by 1 base and J by 8 bases, with 11 bases between them. Germline V gives CDR1 SGHTA, CDR2 FQGNSA. The CDR3 runs 13 residues. The CDR3 reads CASSLVGGDGYTF. DNA of the CDR3: TGTGCCAGCAGCTTAGTAGGGGGTGACGGCTACACCTTC.

The genes are TRBV11-2 and TRBJ2-1; maybe TRBD1 (6 bases). The CDR3 covers 18 residues. The V gene's germline CDR1 is SGHAT and CDR2 FQNNGV. Deletions cut 5 bases from V and 4 bases from J, with 24 bases between. The CDR3 DNA reads as TGTGCCAGCAGCGCCAGATCCCCCGCCAGGGGCGAGTACAATGAGCAGTTCTTC. Translated, it gives CASSARSPARGEYNEQFF.

This clone was seen a handful of times. This chain links TRBV5-1 with TRBJ1-1; 9 nucleotides match TRBD1. The V and J ends lost 4 bases and 4 bases, in that order; junction bases with no gene match: 8. The germline gives CDR1 SGHRS, CDR2 YFSETQ. The CDR3 consists of 15 residues. As DNA, the CDR3 is TGCGCCAGCAGCACTCGGGGACAGGGTGGCACTGAAGCTTTCTTT. Translation: CASSTRGQGGTEAFF.

The V and J genes are TRBV2 and TRBJ2-7, with D perhaps assigned TRBD1 or TRBD2 (6 bases each). CDR3 length equals 14 residues. V shed 7 bases and J shed 7 bases, with 20 bases lying between them. Germline-derived CDR1 and CDR2 are SNHLY and FYNNEI. CDR3 nucleotides: TGTGCCAGCATACGGACAGCCCTGGGAGGAGAGCAGTACTTC. This gives the protein CASIRTALGGEQYF. Combining the CDR3 with reference TRBV2 and TRBJ2-7 gives the whole variable domain EPEVTQTPSHQVTQMGQEVILRCVPISNHLYFYWYRQILGQKVEFLVSFYNNEISEKSEIFDDQFSVERPDGSNFTLKIRSTKLEDSAMYFCASIRTALGGEQYFGPGTRLTVT.

The rearrangement uses TRBV9 and TRBJ2-5; 15 bases line up with TRBD2. This CDR3 spans 16 amino acids. Germline values: CDR1 SGDLS, CDR2 YYNGEE. J gave up 4 bases and V 4 bases, and 5 bases lay outside the gene matches. The CDR3 DNA reads TGTGCCAGCAGCTCTGGACTAGCGGGGGGGATAGAGACCCAGTACTTC. Translated: CASSSGLAGGIETQYF.

This clone was seen more than once but under ten times. The chain is built from TRBV7-9 and TRBJ1-6, with D uncertain. The CDR3 has 14 residues. Germline V lookup: CDR1 SEHNR, CDR2 FQNEAQ (reference sequence). Trimming took 7 bases from V and 7 from J, leaving 14 bases between them. CDR3 nucleotide sequence: TGTGCCAGCACCGCATTCGGAGCAAATTCACCCCTCCACTTT. This translates into CASTAFGANSPLHF.

This clone was seen more than once but under ten times. The chain uses TRBV5-4 and TRBJ2-1; 8 bases fit TRBD2. Germline-derived CDR1 and CDR2 are SGHNT and YYREEE (reference sequence). The length of the CDR3 is 16 residues. After removal of 4 bases from V and 4 bases from J, the junction contained 10 bases not matched to a gene. As DNA, the CDR3 is TGTGCCAGCAGCCCGGTCGCGGGGGGAACTTACAATGAGCAGTTCTTC. Protein product: CASSPVAGGTYNEQFF.

The chain uses TRBV19 and TRBJ1-1, with 12 bases matching TRBD1. CDR3 length: 14 residues. J gave up 6 bases and V 6 bases, and 5 bases lay outside the gene matches. Germline V gene data show CDR1 as LNHDA and CDR2 as SQIVND (reference sequence). In DNA form, the CDR3 reads TGTGCCAGTAGCCCGGGACAGGGGGCACCTGAAGCTTTCTTT. Its protein is CASSPGQGAPEAFF.

V is TRBV13 and J is TRBJ1-5; no clear D gene. This CDR3 has 13 residues. Germline V gene sequence: CDR1 PRHDT, CDR2 FYEKMQ (reference sequence). V was trimmed by 4 bases and J by 4 bases, leaving 8 bases between them. CDR3 sequence reads: CASSSTQNQPQHF. The CDR3 DNA reads as TGTGCCAGCAGCTCGACACAAAATCAGCCCCAGCATTTT.

In its sample, this clone was seen a few times. The chain has TRBV11-3 and TRBJ1-1; D gene uncertain. The CDR3 totals 14 residues. CDR1 and CDR2 from the germline V gene are SGHNT and YENEEA. V was shortened by 3 bases and J by 2 bases, with 10 bases between the two germline ends. CDR3 region: CASSFTRSNTEAFF. The CDR3 bases are TGTGCCAGCAGCTTTACTCGTTCAAACACTGAAGCTTTCTTT.

The chain is built from TRBV5-1 and TRBJ2-5; 8 bases align to TRBD1. CDR1 SGHRS and CDR2 YFSETQ come from the germline V gene. CDR3 length equals 12 residues. V was pared by 10 bases and J by 2 bases, with 4 bases of the junction left unmatched. The CDR3 loop is CASRQGQETQYF. The CDR3 DNA reads TGCGCCTCGCGACAGGGGCAAGAGACCCAGTACTTC.

The sample holds a few counts of this clone. V usage is TRBV5-4 and J usage is TRBJ2-3; D gene unclear. Between the trimmed V and J ends, which lost 0 bases and 4 bases, there was a span of 9 bases. This CDR3 has 14 amino acids. The germline V gene has CDR1 SGHNT and CDR2 YYREEE (reference sequence). CDR3 amino acids: CASSLVDQPDTQYF. Here the CDR3 DNA reads TGTGCCAGCAGCTTGGTGGACCAACCAGATACGCAGTATTTT.

This clone was counted only a few times. The chain employs TRBV7-2 and TRBJ2-1; TRBD2 matches 10 bases. In germline, CDR1 is SGHTA, CDR2 FQGNSA. The CDR3 runs to 15 residues. Trimming cost V 2 bases and J 8 bases; bases outside gene matches: 6. The CDR3 region is CASSLQAGGPHEQFF. For the CDR3, the DNA is TGTGCCAGCAGCTTACAAGCGGGGGGGCCACATGAGCAGTTCTTC.

Concerning this clone itself: The same CDR3 also results from other DNA sequences found in this sample. The chain couples TRBV7-9 to TRBJ2-2, with 9 nucleotides matching TRBD1. J gave up 5 bases and V 2 bases, and 6 bases lay outside the gene matches. Germline-derived CDR1 and CDR2 are SEHNR and FQNEAQ (reference sequence). The CDR3 has 16 residues. Here the CDR3 reads CASSLPGQGNTGELFF. In DNA, the CDR3 is TGTGCCAGCAGCTTACCAGGACAGGGGAATACCGGGGAGCTGTTTTTT.

This clone was recorded a few times. The CDR3 sequence is CASSPQAGADTGELFF. CDR3 nucleotides: TGTGCCAGCTCCCCCCAGGCGGGCGCAGACACCGGGGAGCTGTTTTTT. The rearrangement links TRBV18 to TRBJ2-2, with D possibly TRBD2 on 5 matching bases. The CDR3 sequence is 16 residues long. CDR1 is KGHSH and CDR2 is LQKENI in the germline V gene. The V end lost 6 bases, the J end lost 3 bases, and 17 bases lay between the germline ends.

CDR3 DNA sequence: TGCGCCAGCAGCCGACACCCATGGACTAGCGGGGGGGCAGATACGCAGTATTTT. This encodes CASSRHPWTSGGADTQYF. This chain joins TRBV4-3 and TRBJ2-3; 15 bases are shared with TRBD2. The V gene end was trimmed by 4 bases and the J gene end by 4 bases; junction bases not matched to a gene: 9. The germline V gene has CDR1 LGHNA and CDR2 YSLEER. The CDR3 is made up of 18 amino acids.

V and J are TRBV25-1 and TRBJ2-5; D may be TRBD1 or TRBD2 (5 bases each). The V gene lost 2 bases and the J gene lost 9 bases, with 13 bases spanning the gap. Per germline, CDR1 MGHDK and CDR2 SYGVNS. The CDR3 extends over 13 amino acids. The CDR3 reads CASSEGTGWAQYF. Written as DNA, the CDR3 is TGTGCCAGCAGTGAAGGGACCGGCTGGGCCCAGTACTTC. Filled out from reference TRBV25-1 and TRBJ2-5, the complete variable domain reads EADIYQTPRYLVIGTGKKITLECSQTMGHDKMYWYQQDPGMELHLIHYSYGVNSTEKGDLSSESTVSRIRTEHFPLTLESARPSHTSQYLCASSEGTGWAQYFGPGTRLLVL.

This chain links TRBV28 with TRBJ2-6, with D possibly being TRBD1 or TRBD2 (5 bases each). CDR1 is MDHEN and CDR2 is SYDVKM in the germline V gene. Trimming cost V 5 bases and J 1 base, with 9 bases left between them. The CDR3 runs 15 residues. CDR3: CASSPWGSGANVLTF. The DNA for the CDR3 is TGTGCCAGCAGTCCGTGGGGGTCTGGGGCCAACGTCCTGACTTTC.

This clone was picked up a small number of times. The chain employs TRBV9 and TRBJ1-1; D is ambiguous. Germline CDR1 SGDLS, CDR2 YYNGEE. Deletions cut 3 bases from V and 4 bases from J, with 10 bases between. This CDR3 comprises 13 residues. The CDR3 sequence is CASSAERFTEAFF. The CDR3 region has the DNA TGTGCCAGCAGCGCAGAGCGTTTCACTGAAGCTTTCTTT.

This clone occurred a few times. The V call is TRBV6-1, the J call TRBJ2-1; 8 bases match TRBD1. The junction had 10 bases not matched to a gene; V was cut back by 4 bases and J by 2 bases. This CDR3 region has 17 residues. Germline V gives CDR1 MNHNS, CDR2 SASEGT. The CDR3 region is CASSGQDRGTTYNEQFF. For the CDR3, the DNA is TGTGCCAGCAGTGGCCAAGACAGGGGCACAACCTACAATGAGCAGTTCTTC.

This clone was observed a few times. The V call is TRBV9, the J call TRBJ2-1; 7 bases are a match to TRBD1. CDR3 size: 13 residues. The V gene's germline CDR1 is SGDLS and CDR2 YYNGEE. V lost 4 bases, J lost 8 bases, and 6 bases stayed unmatched. The CDR3 DNA reads as TGTGCCAGCAGCACCCGACAGGGCTATGAGCAGTTCTTC. Translated: CASSTRQGYEQFF.

The V and J genes are TRBV25-1 and TRBJ2-7; D ambiguous. Germline V gives CDR1 MGHDK, CDR2 SYGVNS. This CDR3 is built from 14 residues. V lost 4 bases and J 0 bases, leaving 10 bases between the germline ends. The CDR3 loop is CASSGSGTSYEQYF. Written as DNA, the CDR3 is TGTGCCAGCAGTGGGTCGGGTACCTCCTACGAGCAGTACTTC.

The V and J genes are TRBV21-1 and TRBJ1-2; the table calls TRBD1, which could not be checked here. TRBV21-1 constitutes a pseudogene. This CDR3 region has 16 residues. The CDR3 nucleotides read TGTGCCAGCAGCACCCGGGACAGGGGAAAAGGGTATGGCTACACCTTC. Residues: CASSTRDRGKGYGYTF.

The chain has TRBV18 and TRBJ2-3, with TRBD2 matching over 10 bases. The CDR3 covers 19 residues. The germline gives CDR1 KGHSH, CDR2 LQKENI. V shed 2 bases and J 1 base; nucleotides not matched to a gene: 12. The chain's CDR3 is CASSPELAGTSWGTDTQYF. The CDR3 nucleotides read TGTGCCAGCTCACCAGAACTAGCGGGGACCTCCTGGGGCACAGATACGCAGTATTTT.

In this sample, this clone turned up a few times. This chain uses TRBV30 with TRBJ1-4, with D tentatively TRBD1 (5 bases). This CDR3 is 16 amino acids long. V lost 3 bases, J lost 8 bases, and 22 bases lay in between. Per the germline V gene, CDR1 is GTSNPN and CDR2 is SVGIG (reference sequence). The CDR3 here is CAWRASEAPKGEKLFF. CDR3 nucleotides: TGTGCCTGGAGGGCTTCAGAGGCGCCAAAGGGGGAAAAACTGTTTTTT.

J is TRBJ2-3 and V is TRBV7-3; 9 nucleotides match TRBD2. Trimming took 3 bases from V and 3 from J; bases not matched to a gene: 4. CDR3 size: 15 residues. Germline CDR1 is SGHTA and CDR2 is FQGTGA. CDR3 DNA: TGTGCCAGCAGCTTGTTAGCGGGGGCGACAGATACGCAGTATTTT. It codes for CASSLLAGATDTQYF.

J is TRBJ1-1 and V is TRBV6-4; TRBD1 aligns across 7 bases. CDR1 and CDR2 (germline): MRHNA, SNTAGT. J was trimmed by 5 bases and V by 4 bases; bases with no gene match: 4. CDR3 length: 13 residues. Written as DNA, the CDR3 is TGTGCCAGCAGTGCCACAGGGGTAACTGAAGCTTTCTTT. It specifies CASSATGVTEAFF.